The 17 T cell receptor beta chains presented below share a single source sample, sequenced in a study of OX40 agonist ivuxolimab in advanced cancers. Clones were read by immunoSEQ multiplex PCR, and TCRdb kept only the in-frame ones, dropping some. The repertoire has about 79,000 clones, 88% of them found once; the top ten carry around 4.1%. The sequencing here drew on CD4+ or CD8+ T cells sorted from blood, taken in a trial of the OX40 agonist ivuxolimab. The receptor set was obtained from an adult with an advanced solid tumor such as melanoma, head and neck, liver or kidney cancer.

The rearrangement links TRBV5-4 to TRBJ2-7, with D unclear. There are 14 residues in the CDR3. Trimming left V 4 bases short and J 0 bases short, with 11 bases between. The germline V gene encodes CDR1 SGHNT and CDR2 YYREEE (reference sequence). Written as DNA, the CDR3 is TGTGCCAGCAGCCAAGATGGGTTCTCCTACGAGCAGTACTTC. Translating it yields CASSQDGFSYEQYF.

The rearrangement joins TRBV28 to TRBJ2-7; D is uncertain. Trimming cost V 2 bases and J 4 bases, with 6 bases left between them. This CDR3 is built from 12 residues. Per the germline V gene, CDR1 is MDHEN and CDR2 is SYDVKM. DNA of the CDR3: TGTGCCAGCAGTTTAATCGGTTACGAGCAGTACTTC. This sequence encodes CASSLIGYEQYF.

The chain couples TRBV4-1 to TRBJ2-1; 7 bases map to TRBD1. CDR1 and CDR2 (germline): MGHRA, YSYEKL. The CDR3 is 16 amino acids. Losses at the gene ends were 2 bases for V and 2 bases for J; bases not matched to a gene: 6. The CDR3 region has the DNA TGCGCCAGCAGCCAACGAGGGACAGCGACCTACAATGAGCAGTTCTTC. Encoded protein: CASSQRGTATYNEQFF.

The chain joins TRBV5-4 to TRBJ2-1; 7 nucleotides match TRBD1. The CDR3 has 14 residues. V shed 0 bases and J 4 bases; nucleotides not matched to a gene: 1. Germline values: CDR1 SGHNT, CDR2 YYREEE (reference sequence). CDR3: CASSLDRGYNEQFF. CDR3 nucleotide sequence: TGTGCCAGCAGCTTGGACAGGGGTTACAATGAGCAGTTCTTC.

This chain links TRBV29-1 with TRBJ2-5; possibly TRBD2 for D (6 bases). There are 12 residues in the CDR3. Trimming removed 7 bases at V and 4 bases at J, with 13 bases between. CDR1 is SQVTM, CDR2 ANQGSEA, per germline. The CDR3 region has the DNA TGCAGCGGGGGGGTAGGGCTAGAGACCCAGTACTTC. Translation gives CSGGVGLETQYF.

The rearrangement links TRBV10-3 to TRBJ2-6; D perhaps matches TRBD2 (6 bases). The CDR3 consists of 14 residues. Germline V gene data show CDR1 as ENHRY and CDR2 as SYGVKD. Trimming pared 0 bases from V and 12 bases from J, leaving 12 bases between. The CDR3 sequence is CAISESGGRGVLTF. DNA of the CDR3: TGTGCCATCAGTGAGTCCGGGGGTCGGGGCGTCCTGACTTTC.

The chain combines TRBV30 with TRBJ2-6; D is uncertain. The length of the CDR3 is 14 residues. Germline loops: CDR1 GTSNPN, CDR2 SVGIG (reference sequence). Trimming stripped 0 bases from V and 2 bases from J, with 5 bases between. CDR3 DNA sequence: TGTGCCTGGAGTGTACTGGCTGGGGCCAACGTCCTGACTTTC. Translation: CAWSVLAGANVLTF.

The V gene is TRBV30, the J gene TRBJ1-4; D is unclear. From germline, CDR1 is GTSNPN and CDR2 SVGIG (reference sequence). The CDR3 covers 17 residues. Deletions cut 2 bases from V and 0 bases from J, with 16 bases between. In DNA, the CDR3 is TGTGCCTGGAGTCCAACTGGACGGCAGGCAACTAATGAAAAACTGTTTTTT. Protein sequence: CAWSPTGRQATNEKLFF.

Note on this clone: At one boundary the junction diverges from the germline segment, which might be a read error. The chain employs TRBV11-2 and TRBJ2-7, with TRBD2 identical over 11 bases. The CDR3 loop spans 15 amino acids. The germline V gene encodes CDR1 SGHAT and CDR2 FQNNGV. The CDR3 is CASSLAGGPPYEQYF. CDR3 in DNA: TGTGCCAGCAGTTTAGCGGGAGGGCCCCCCTACGAGCAGTACTTC.

The gene calls are TRBV4-1 and TRBJ2-6, with unresolved D. This CDR3 spans 16 amino acids. Germline loops: CDR1 MGHRA, CDR2 YSYEKL. V was shortened by 0 bases and J by 4 bases, with 10 bases between the two germline ends. DNA for the CDR3: TGCGCCAGCAGCCAAGATACGGGCCCCGGGGCCAACGTCCTGACTTTC. Encoded protein: CASSQDTGPGANVLTF.

The chain is built from TRBV27 and TRBJ1-4; 10 nucleotides align to TRBD1. There are 15 residues in the CDR3. V shed 6 bases and J 7 bases; nucleotides not matched to a gene: 8. CDR1 is MNHEY and CDR2 is SMNVEV in the germline V gene (reference sequence). The CDR3 spells CASRLAGQGVEKLFF. The CDR3, as DNA: TGTGCCAGCAGGTTGGCAGGACAGGGGGTTGAAAAACTGTTTTTT.

V and J are TRBV28 and TRBJ2-7, with D possibly matching TRBD2 (6 bases). The CDR3 consists of 16 residues. The germline V and J ends were trimmed by 4 bases and 0 bases, with 16 bases remaining between them. Germline CDR1 and CDR2: MDHEN and SYDVKM. The CDR3 region is CASSSTGTVGSYEQYF. In nucleotides, the CDR3 is TGTGCCAGCAGTTCAACCGGGACTGTTGGCTCCTACGAGCAGTACTTC.

The CDR3 loop is CASSVVGGGGTEAFF. As DNA, the CDR3 is TGTGCCAGCAGCGTTGTCGGGGGAGGAGGAACTGAAGCTTTCTTT. This rearrangement joins TRBV5-6 to TRBJ1-1; perhaps TRBD1 as D (5 bases). Germline V gene data show CDR1 as SGHDT and CDR2 as YYEEEE. The CDR3 is made up of 15 amino acids. Trimming removed 4 bases at V and 5 bases at J, with 18 bases between.

This chain uses TRBV29-1 with TRBJ1-4; 7 bases line up with TRBD1. Trimming took 7 bases from V and 5 from J; bases not matched to a gene: 4. CDR3 length: 12 residues. CDR1 is SQVTM, CDR2 ANQGSEA, per germline. DNA for the CDR3: TGCAGCGCCCAGACAGGGAATGAAAAACTGTTTTTT. Residues: CSAQTGNEKLFF. Full variable domain (outside the CDR3, taken from reference TRBV29-1 and TRBJ1-4): SAVISQKPSRDICQRGTSLTIQCQVDSQVTMMFWYRQQPGQSLTLIATANQGSEATYESGFVIDKFPISRPNLTFSTLTVSNMSPEDSSIYLCSAQTGNEKLFFGSGTQLSVL.

This chain links TRBV6-5 with TRBJ2-7, with TRBD1 matching over 8 bases. Germline V gene lookup returns CDR1 MNHEY and CDR2 SVGAGI. The length of the CDR3 is 15 residues. V was clipped by 0 bases and J by 2 bases; unmatched bases: 3. CDR3 nucleotide sequence: TGTGCCAGCAGTTACTCTGGACAGGGCGCCTACGAGCAGTACTTC. Amino acid sequence: CASSYSGQGAYEQYF.

The V gene is TRBV5-1, the J gene TRBJ1-2; D ambiguous. Germline-derived CDR1 and CDR2 are SGHRS and YFSETQ. Trimming removed 0 bases at V and 1 base at J, with 7 bases between. CDR3 length: 14 residues. DNA for the CDR3: TGCGCCAGCAGCTTGGGGCATGATAACTATGGCTACACCTTC. Translated, it gives CASSLGHDNYGYTF.

The chain has TRBV29-1 and TRBJ2-3, with 7 bases that match TRBD2. Germline CDR1 is SQVTM and CDR2 is ANQGSEA. There are 17 residues in the CDR3. V lost 4 bases and J lost 1; bases outside the gene matches: 14. CDR3 protein: CSVVSSGEQKGTDTQYF. The CDR3 DNA reads TGCAGCGTTGTCTCTAGCGGAGAACAAAAGGGCACAGATACGCAGTATTTT.